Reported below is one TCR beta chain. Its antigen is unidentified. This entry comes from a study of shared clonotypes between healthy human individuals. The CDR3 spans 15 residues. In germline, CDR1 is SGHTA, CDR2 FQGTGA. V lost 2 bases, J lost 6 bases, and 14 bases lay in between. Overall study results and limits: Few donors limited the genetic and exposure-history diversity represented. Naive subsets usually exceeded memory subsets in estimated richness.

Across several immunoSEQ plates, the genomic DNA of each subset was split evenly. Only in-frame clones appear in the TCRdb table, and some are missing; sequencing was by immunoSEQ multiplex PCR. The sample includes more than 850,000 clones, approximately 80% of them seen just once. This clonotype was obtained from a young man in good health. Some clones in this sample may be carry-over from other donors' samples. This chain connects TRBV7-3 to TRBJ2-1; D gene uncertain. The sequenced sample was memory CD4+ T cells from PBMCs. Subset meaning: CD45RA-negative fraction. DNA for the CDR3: TGTGCCAGCAGCTTAGAGGTTTCGGGTGGCAATGAGCAGTTCTTC. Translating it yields CASSLEVSGGNEQFF.